This T cell receptor beta chain was recorded in a study of blood T cell repertoires in COVID-19. Between the trimmed V and J ends, which lost 1 base and 0 bases, there was a span of 9 bases. Per germline, CDR1 SGHTA and CDR2 FQGTGA. The CDR3 length is 15 residues. Measured with immunoSEQ multiplex PCR; TCRdb has only the in-frame clones, and not every one. This table has about 190,000 clones, around four fifths appearing once. The chain couples TRBV7-3 to TRBJ2-5; D not resolved. This TCR was sampled from a man aged 45-65 years with active or convalescent COVID-19. The sequencing sample was made of peripheral blood. The CDR3 DNA is TGTGCCAGCAGCTTAATTGGGCACCACCAAGAGACCCAGTACTTC. This encodes CASSLIGHHQETQYF.